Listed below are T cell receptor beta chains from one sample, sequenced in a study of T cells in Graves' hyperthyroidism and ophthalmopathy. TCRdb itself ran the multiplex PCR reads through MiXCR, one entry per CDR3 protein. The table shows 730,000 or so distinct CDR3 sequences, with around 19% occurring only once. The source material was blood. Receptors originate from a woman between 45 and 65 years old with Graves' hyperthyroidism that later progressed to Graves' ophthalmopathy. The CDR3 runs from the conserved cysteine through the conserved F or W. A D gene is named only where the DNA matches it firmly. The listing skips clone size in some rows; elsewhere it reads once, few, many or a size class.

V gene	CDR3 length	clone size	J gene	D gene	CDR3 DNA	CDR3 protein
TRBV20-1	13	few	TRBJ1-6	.	TGCAGTGCTGAGACAGGCTATAATTCACCCCTCCACTTT	CSAETGYNSPLHF
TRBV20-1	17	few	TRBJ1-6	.	TGCAGTGCATCTTCTCCTATGGAGAGCTCCTATAATTCACCCCTCCACTTT	CSASSPMESSYNSPLHF
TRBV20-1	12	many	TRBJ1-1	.	TGCAGTGCCACTACAGGGTGGACTGAAGCTTTCTTT	CSATTGWTEAFF
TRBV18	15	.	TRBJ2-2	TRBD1	TGTGCCAGCTCACTACGGACAGGTTATTCCGGGGAGCTGTTTTTT	CASSLRTGYSGELFF
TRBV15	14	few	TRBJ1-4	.	TGTGCCACCAGCGGGGACGTCGGGTCAGAAAAACTGTTTTTT	CATSGDVGSEKLFF
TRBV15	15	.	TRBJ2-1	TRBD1	TGTGCCACCACCCGTAGTGCGTGGACAGGCAATGAGCAGTTCTTC	CATTRSAWTGNEQFF
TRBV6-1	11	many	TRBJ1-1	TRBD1	TGTGCCTGTTACAGGGGCACTGAAGCTTTCTTT	CACYRGTEAFF
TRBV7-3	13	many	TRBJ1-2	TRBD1	TGTGCCAGCAGCAAGGGACAGCCCTATGGCTACACCTTC	CASSKGQPYGYTF
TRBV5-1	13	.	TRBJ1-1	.	TGCGCCAGCGGCGATGGGGGATCCACTGAAGCTTTCTTT	CASGDGGSTEAFF
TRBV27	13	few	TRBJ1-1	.	TGTGCCAGCACCGCGGACCCGAGCACTGAAGCTTTCTTT	CASTADPSTEAFF
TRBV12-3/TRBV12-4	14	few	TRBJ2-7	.	TGTGCCAGCAACCGGGGACCGAACTCCTACGAGCAGTGCTTC	CASNRGPNSYEQCF
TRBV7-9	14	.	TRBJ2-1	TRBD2	TGTGCCAGCAGCGAGGGACTAGTAGCCGATGAGCAGTTCTTC	CASSEGLVADEQFF
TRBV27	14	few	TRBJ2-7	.	TGTGCCAGCAGTTACCGGATAGACTCCTACGAGCAGTACTTC	CASSYRIDSYEQYF
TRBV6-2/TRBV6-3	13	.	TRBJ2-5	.	TGTGCCAGCAGTTATTCGGCTCTTGGGACCCAGTACTTC	CASSYSALGTQYF
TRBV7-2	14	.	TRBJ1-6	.	TGTGCCAGCAGCTTAGCTACTTACGGTTCACCCCTCCACTTT	CASSLATYGSPLHF
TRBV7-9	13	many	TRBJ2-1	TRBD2	TGTGCCAGCAGATGGAGCGGGGGGAATGAGCAGTTCTTC	CASRWSGGNEQFF
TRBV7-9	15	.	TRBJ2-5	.	TGTGCCAGCAGCCTCTATGGAACTACACAGGAGACCCAGTACTTC	CASSLYGTTQETQYF
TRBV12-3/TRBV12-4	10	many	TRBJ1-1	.	TGTGCCAGCAGTTCCCTTAAAGCTTTCTTT	CASSSLKAFF
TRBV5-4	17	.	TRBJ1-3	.	TGTGCCAGCAGCTTGGTTTCTTCGACTTACTCTGGAAACACCATATATTTT	CASSLVSSTYSGNTIYF
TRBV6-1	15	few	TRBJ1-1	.	TGTGCCAGCAGGGATTCGGGACTCTTGAACACTGAAGCTTTCTTT	CASRDSGLLNTEAFF
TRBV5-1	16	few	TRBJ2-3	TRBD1	TGCGCCGGCAGCCTGAGGTTGGGACAGGTCACAGATACGCAGTATTTT	CAGSLRLGQVTDTQYF
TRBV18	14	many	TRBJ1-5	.	TGTGCCAGCTCACCGGTAGACGGCAATCAGCCCCAGCATTTT	CASSPVDGNQPQHF
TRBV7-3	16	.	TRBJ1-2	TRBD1	TGTGCCAGCAGCACAGGGACAGGGGGCGATGTTGCTGGCTACACCTTC	CASSTGTGGDVAGYTF
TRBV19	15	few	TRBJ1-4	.	TGTGCCAGTAGCCCAGGGGACTCAACTAATGAAAAACTGTTTTTT	CASSPGDSTNEKLFF
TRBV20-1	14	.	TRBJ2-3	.	TGCAGTGCCCCGAAGACAGAATACACAGATACGCAGTATTTT	CSAPKTEYTDTQYF
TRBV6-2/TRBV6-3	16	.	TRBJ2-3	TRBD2	TGTGCCAGCGGGCCGACGGGACTAGCGATAACAGATACGCAGTATTTT	CASGPTGLAITDTQYF
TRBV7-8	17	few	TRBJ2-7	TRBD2	TGTGCCAGCAGTTCGGGGGGCGGGGGGCCTCGATCCTACGAGCAGTACTTC	CASSSGGGGPRSYEQYF
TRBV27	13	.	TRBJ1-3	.	TGTGCCAGCCGACCAACCGGTCAGAACACCATATATTTT	CASRPTGQNTIYF
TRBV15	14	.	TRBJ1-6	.	TGTGCCACCAGCCCCGTCTCCTATAATTCACCCCTCCACTTT	CATSPVSYNSPLHF
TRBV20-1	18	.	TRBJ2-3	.	TGCAGTGCCAAAGAAAGAGGGCTGGCTAGCGTTTGGGCAGATACGCAGTATTTT	CSAKERGLASVWADTQYF
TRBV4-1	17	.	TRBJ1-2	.	TGCGCCAGCAGCCAAGATCTTGGAACGGATACTAACTATGGCTACACCTTC	CASSQDLGTDTNYGYTF
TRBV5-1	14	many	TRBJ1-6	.	TGCGCCAGCAGCTTGGAGGGCAGTACCTCACCCCTCCACTTT	CASSLEGSTSPLHF
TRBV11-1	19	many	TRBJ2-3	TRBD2	TGTGCCAGCAGCTTACACCCGGGACTAGCGGGGGAGTCTGCAGATACGCAGTATTTT	CASSLHPGLAGESADTQYF
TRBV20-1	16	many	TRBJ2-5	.	TGCAGTGCTAGAGTGGAGGACGGGGGGCTCTGGGAGACCCAGTACTTC	CSARVEDGGLWETQYF
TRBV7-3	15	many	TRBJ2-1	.	TGTGCCAGCAGCCTAGAGCGGAGCTCCTACAATGAGCAGTTCTTC	CASSLERSSYNEQFF
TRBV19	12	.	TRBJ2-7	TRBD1	TGTGCCAGCGGACAGGGAGACTACGAGCAGTACTTC	CASGQGDYEQYF
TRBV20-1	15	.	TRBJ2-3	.	TGCAGCCCCGCGGGTTTCGGGGTTGGCACAGATACGCAGTATTTT	CSPAGFGVGTDTQYF
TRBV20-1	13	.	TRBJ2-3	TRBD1	TGCAGTGCTAGATACAGGGGGCAAGATACGCAGTATTTT	CSARYRGQDTQYF
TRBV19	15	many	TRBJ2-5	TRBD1	TGTGCCAGCAGCCCCCGGGACAGGGGCCAAGAGACCCAGTACTTC	CASSPRDRGQETQYF
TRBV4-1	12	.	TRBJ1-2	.	TGCGCCAGCAGCCATCTCGGACGAGGCTACACCTTC	CASSHLGRGYTF
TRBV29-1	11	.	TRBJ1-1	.	TGCAGCGTTCAGGTGGTTACTGAAGCTTTCTTT	CSVQVVTEAFF
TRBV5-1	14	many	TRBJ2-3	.	TGCGCCAGCAGCTTGTCAGACCCCACAGATACGCAGTATTTT	CASSLSDPTDTQYF
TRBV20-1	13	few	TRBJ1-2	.	TGCAGTGGGGCCTGGCAGGGGAATTATGGCTACACCTTC	CSGAWQGNYGYTF
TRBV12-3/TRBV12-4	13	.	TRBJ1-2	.	TGTGCCAGCAGTTTCGGCCAGTACTATGGCTACACCTTC	CASSFGQYYGYTF
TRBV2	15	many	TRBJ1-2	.	TGTGCCAGCAGTGAAACCCGGCAGGAGTTCTATGGCTACACCTTC	CASSETRQEFYGYTF
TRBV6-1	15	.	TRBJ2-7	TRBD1	TGTGCCAGCAGACCCCGGGACAGCAACTCCTACGAGCAGTACTTC	CASRPRDSNSYEQYF
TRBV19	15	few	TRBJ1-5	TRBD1	TGTGCCAGTAGTATCGGGACAGGGGCGACACAGCCCCAGCATTTT	CASSIGTGATQPQHF
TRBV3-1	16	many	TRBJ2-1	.	TGTGCCAGCAGCCAAAGGGAGGGGGCTTCCTACAATGAGCAGTTCTTC	CASSQREGASYNEQFF